This T cell receptor (beta chain) originates from a study of cytomegalovirus exposure and HLA in healthy donors. Broader study findings: Presence/absence analyses supposed approximately even sequencing depth among donors. Links to common viral pathogens appeared, in a later analysis, for several of the most significant clusters. In a later analysis, compared with equally common non-associated chains, HLA-associated beta chains were more expanded.

In the PCR, 60 Vbeta and 13 Jbeta primers were used. Produced via immunoSEQ multiplex PCR; TCRdb's table is partial and in-frame only. The sample includes approximately 90,000 clones, around 85% seen only once; the top ten take around 7.4%. As to this clone: No antigen is known for it.

V shed 11 bases, J shed 1 base, and the junction held 9 bases outside the gene matches. Germline CDR1 MNHEY, CDR2 SVGAGI. The CDR3 is 15 amino acids. The gene calls are TRBV6-5 and TRBJ2-2; 8 nucleotides line up with TRBD2. This receptor was identified in a man aged 40-49 years in good health and CMV-seropositive. The specimen sequenced was PBMCs. The chain's CDR3 is CAVAGSGGNTGELFF. In DNA form, the CDR3 reads TGTGCCGTAGCGGGAAGCGGGGGGAACACCGGGGAGCTGTTTTTT.